This section outlines one T cell receptor (beta chain) sequence together with its context. This CDR3 contains 16 residues. Per germline, CDR1 MNHEY and CDR2 SVGAGI. V shed 4 bases, J shed 4 bases, and the junction held 9 bases outside the gene matches. Sequencing used immunoSEQ multiplex PCR; TCRdb keeps in-frame clones, though not all of them. The sample has roughly 77,000 clones, roughly 94% seen once. The entry originates in a study of cytomegalovirus exposure and HLA in healthy donors. The TCR originated in a woman aged 18-30 years in good health and CMV-seronegative. The chain has TRBV6-5 and TRBJ1-3, with TRBD1 identical over 8 bases. Sequenced sample: PBMCs. As DNA, the CDR3 is TGTGCCAGCAGTTCCTCGGACAGGGTTTTCGGAAACACCATATATTTT. Its translation is CASSSSDRVFGNTIYF.